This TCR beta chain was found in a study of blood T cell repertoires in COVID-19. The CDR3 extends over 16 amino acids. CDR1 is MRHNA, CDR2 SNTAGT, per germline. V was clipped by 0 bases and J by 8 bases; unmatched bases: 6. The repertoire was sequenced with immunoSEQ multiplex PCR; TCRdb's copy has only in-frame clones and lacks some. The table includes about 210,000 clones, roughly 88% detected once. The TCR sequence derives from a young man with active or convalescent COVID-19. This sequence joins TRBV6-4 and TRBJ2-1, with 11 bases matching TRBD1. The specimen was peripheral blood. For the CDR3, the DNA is TGTGCCAGCAGTGACTCGGACAGGGGGCTTGCGGATGAGCAGTTCTTC. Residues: CASSDSDRGLADEQFF.